Sequencing of this T cell receptor beta chain was carried out in a study of cytomegalovirus exposure and HLA in healthy donors. The study's findings and limits: HLA allele associations emerged for some 16,000 TCR beta sequences in a later analysis, at 0.05 false discovery rate.

PCR used 60 Vbeta primers and 13 Jbeta primers. Clones were read by immunoSEQ multiplex PCR, and TCRdb kept only the in-frame ones, dropping some. Among 60,000 to 80,000 clones listed, 70% to 80% were seen once. Germline lookup yields CDR1 MDHEN and CDR2 SYDVKM. This CDR3 is 12 amino acids long. Trimming removed 5 bases at V and 3 bases at J, with 7 bases between. This clone came up a few times. Its antigen is not identified. Sequenced input: PBMCs. The gene calls are TRBV28 and TRBJ1-2, with D perhaps matching TRBD1 (5 bases). This TCR was sampled from a girl under 18 in good health and CMV-seropositive. The CDR3 is CASSPGDYGYTF. DNA for the CDR3: TGTGCCAGCAGTCCGGGGGACTATGGCTACACCTTC.